One and the same sample provided the 5 T cell receptor beta chains below, sequenced in a study of control samples from healthy donors and cancer patients. The protocol was immunoSEQ multiplex PCR, while the TCRdb copy is restricted to in-frame clones and leaves out a portion. The repertoire has roughly 23,000 clones, about 83% of them found once; the top ten carry under 35%. The material sequenced was PBMCs. Source of these receptors: a man aged 60-69 years with head and neck cancer.

J is TRBJ2-7 and V is TRBV20-1; possible D gene TRBD2, 5 bases. There are 11 residues in the CDR3. The germline V and J ends were trimmed by 5 bases and 6 bases, with 11 bases remaining between them. The germline CDR1 and CDR2 sequences are DFQATT and SNEGSKA (reference sequence). CDR3 nucleotides: TGCAGTGCTTCCCTGAGCGGCGAGCAGTACTTC. Amino acids: CSASLSGEQYF.

The chain carries TRBV13 and TRBJ2-5; 9 bases map to TRBD2. The J segment lost 5 bases and the V segment lost 1 base, leaving 8 bases of the junction unmatched. Germline-derived CDR1 and CDR2 are PRHDT and FYEKMQ (reference sequence). The CDR3 is 16 residues long. This CDR3 reads CASSLDRSGSMETQYF. In DNA form, the CDR3 reads TGTGCCAGCAGCTTAGACCGTAGCGGGAGTATGGAGACCCAGTACTTC.

The sample holds a few counts of this clone. The chain recombines TRBV5-4 with TRBJ1-4; 7 positions match TRBD1. The germline CDR1 and CDR2 sequences are SGHNT and YYREEE (reference sequence). The CDR3 sequence is 14 residues long. V lost 0 bases to trimming and J lost 14 bases; unmatched junction nucleotides: 10. The CDR3 DNA reads as TGTGCCAGCAGCTTGGAAACAGGGTTGGGACAGCTGTTTTTT. This translates into CASSLETGLGQLFF. Supplemented by reference TRBV5-4 and TRBJ1-4, the full variable domain reads ETGVTQSPTHLIKTRGQQVTLRCSSQSGHNTVSWYQQALGQGPQFIFQYYREEENGRGNFPPRFSGLQFPNYSSELNVNALELDDSALYLCASSLETGLGQLFFGSGTQLSVL.

The chain is built from TRBV7-2 and TRBJ2-5; D uncertain. Germline loops: CDR1 SGHTA, CDR2 FQGNSA. The CDR3 runs to 16 residues. The V and J ends lost 1 base and 5 bases respectively, with 17 bases between them. The CDR3 region has the DNA TGTGCCAGCAGCTTAGGAGGATTGTCGGTCTGGGAGACCCAGTACTTC. Translating gives CASSLGGLSVWETQYF.

The V and J genes are TRBV28 and TRBJ1-2; no clear D. CDR3 length equals 14 residues. Germline V CDR1 and CDR2: MDHEN, SYDVKM. Trimming shortened V by 5 bases and J by 7 bases, and 17 bases separated the two germline ends. CDR3 nucleotides: TGTGCCAGCAGTCCCCCCTGGGGAGATCTTGGCTACACCTTC. Its protein is CASSPPWGDLGYTF.